This T cell receptor beta chain came from a study of shared clonotypes between healthy human individuals. V shed 5 bases and J 4 bases; nucleotides not matched to a gene: 6. From germline, CDR1 is SGHTA and CDR2 FQGNSA. This CDR3 is 14 amino acids long. Study results and limitations: Genetic and exposure-history diversity was limited by the few donors.

Comment on this clone: Its antigen is as yet unknown.

Splitting of each subset's genomic DNA was done evenly across several immunoSEQ plates. Original analysis: ImmunoSEQ output held junction-only sequences without quality scores, so filtering differed. The table came from immunoSEQ multiplex PCR; TCRdb's copy has only in-frame clones and leaves some out. V, J and clone size reflect that table, while D and trimming were determined from the DNA. The sample yields approximately 2.5 million clones, roughly 93% seen once. The sample taken for sequencing was naive CD4+ T cells from PBMCs. Subset defined: CD45RA+ positively selected. The sequence was obtained from a man aged 18 to 30 in good health. Some clones in this sample may be carry-over from other donors' samples. The genes are TRBV7-2 and TRBJ2-7; 9 bases are a match to TRBD1. CDR3 loop: CASSLGQGWYEQYF. DNA for the CDR3: TGTGCCAGCAGCCTGGGACAGGGATGGTACGAGCAGTACTTC. Using reference TRBV7-2 and TRBJ2-7 for the parts outside the CDR3, the full variable domain is GAGVSQSPSNKVTEKGKDVELRCDPISGHTALYWYRQSLGQGLEFLIYFQGNSAPDKSGLPSDRFSAERTGGSVSTLTIQRTQQEDSAVYLCASSLGQGWYEQYFGPGTRLTVT.